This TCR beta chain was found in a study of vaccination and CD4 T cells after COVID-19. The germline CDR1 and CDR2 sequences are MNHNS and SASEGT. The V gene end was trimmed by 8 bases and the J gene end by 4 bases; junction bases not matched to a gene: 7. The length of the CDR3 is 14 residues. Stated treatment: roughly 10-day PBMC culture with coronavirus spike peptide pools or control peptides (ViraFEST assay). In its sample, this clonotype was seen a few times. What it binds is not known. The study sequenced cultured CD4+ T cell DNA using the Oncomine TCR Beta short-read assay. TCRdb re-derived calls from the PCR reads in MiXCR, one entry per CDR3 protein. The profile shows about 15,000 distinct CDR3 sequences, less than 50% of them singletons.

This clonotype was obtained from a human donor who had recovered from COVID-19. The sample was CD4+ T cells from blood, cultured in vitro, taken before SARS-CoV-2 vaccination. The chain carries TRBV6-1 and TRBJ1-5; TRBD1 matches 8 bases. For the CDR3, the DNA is TGTGCCAGCCGCGACAGGGGAGATAATCAGCCCCAGCATTTT. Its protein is CASRDRGDNQPQHF.